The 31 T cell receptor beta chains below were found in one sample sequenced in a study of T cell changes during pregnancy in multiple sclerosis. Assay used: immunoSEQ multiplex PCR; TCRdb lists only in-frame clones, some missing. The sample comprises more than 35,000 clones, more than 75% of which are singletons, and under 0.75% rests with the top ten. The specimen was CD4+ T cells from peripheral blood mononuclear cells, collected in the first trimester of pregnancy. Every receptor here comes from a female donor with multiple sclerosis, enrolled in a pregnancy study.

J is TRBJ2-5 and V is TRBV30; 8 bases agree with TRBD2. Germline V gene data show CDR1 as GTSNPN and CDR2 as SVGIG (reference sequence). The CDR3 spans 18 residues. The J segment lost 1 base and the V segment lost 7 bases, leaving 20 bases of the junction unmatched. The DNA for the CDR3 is TGTGCCTATACACCCTCCCCGGGGGGGATAAGGCCCCAAGAGACCCAGTACTTC. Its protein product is CAYTPSPGGIRPQETQYF.

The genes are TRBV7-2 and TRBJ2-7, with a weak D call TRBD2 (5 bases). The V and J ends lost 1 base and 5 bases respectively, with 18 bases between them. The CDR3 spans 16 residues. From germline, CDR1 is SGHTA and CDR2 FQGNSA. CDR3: CASSLVEGLTWHEQYF. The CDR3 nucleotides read TGTGCCAGCAGCTTAGTAGAGGGCCTGACATGGCACGAGCAGTACTTC.

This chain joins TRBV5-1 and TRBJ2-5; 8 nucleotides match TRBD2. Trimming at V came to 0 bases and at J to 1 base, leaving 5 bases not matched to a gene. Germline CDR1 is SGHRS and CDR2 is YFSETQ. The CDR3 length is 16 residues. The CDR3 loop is CASSLADRGGQETQYF. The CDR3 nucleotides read TGCGCCAGCAGCTTGGCCGATCGGGGGGGCCAAGAGACCCAGTACTTC.

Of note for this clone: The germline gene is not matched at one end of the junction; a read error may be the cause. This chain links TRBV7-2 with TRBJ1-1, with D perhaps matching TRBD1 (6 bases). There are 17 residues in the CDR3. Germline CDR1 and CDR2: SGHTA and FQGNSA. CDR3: CASTLKQGKVGNTEAFF. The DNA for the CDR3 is TGTGCCAGCACCTTAAAACAGGGAAAGGTTGGGAACACTGAAGCTTTCTTT.

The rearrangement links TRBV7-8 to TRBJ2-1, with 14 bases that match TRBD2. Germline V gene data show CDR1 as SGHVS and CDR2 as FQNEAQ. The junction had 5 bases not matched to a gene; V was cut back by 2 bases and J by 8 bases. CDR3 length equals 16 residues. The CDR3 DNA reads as TGTGCCAGCAGCTTATGGACTAGCGGGGGGTTGTATGAGCAGTTCTTC. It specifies CASSLWTSGGLYEQFF.

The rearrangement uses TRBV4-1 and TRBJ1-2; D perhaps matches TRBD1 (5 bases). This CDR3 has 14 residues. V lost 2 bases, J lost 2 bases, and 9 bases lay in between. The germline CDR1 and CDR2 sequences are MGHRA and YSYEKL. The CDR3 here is CASSQIGGNYGYTF. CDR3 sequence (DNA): TGCGCCAGCAGCCAAATCGGGGGGAACTATGGCTACACCTTC.

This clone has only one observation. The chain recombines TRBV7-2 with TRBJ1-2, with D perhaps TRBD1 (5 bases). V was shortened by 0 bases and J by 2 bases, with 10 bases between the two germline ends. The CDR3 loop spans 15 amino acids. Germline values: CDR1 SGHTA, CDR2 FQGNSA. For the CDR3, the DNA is TGTGCCAGCAGCTTAGCCCCAGGGCAGAACTATGGCTACACCTTC. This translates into CASSLAPGQNYGYTF.

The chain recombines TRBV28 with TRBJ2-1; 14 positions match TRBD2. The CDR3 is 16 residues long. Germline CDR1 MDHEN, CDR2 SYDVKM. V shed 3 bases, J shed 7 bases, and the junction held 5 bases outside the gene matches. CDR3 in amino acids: CASSLSGTSGRNEQFF. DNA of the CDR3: TGTGCCAGCAGTTTGTCCGGGACTAGCGGGAGAAATGAGCAGTTCTTC.

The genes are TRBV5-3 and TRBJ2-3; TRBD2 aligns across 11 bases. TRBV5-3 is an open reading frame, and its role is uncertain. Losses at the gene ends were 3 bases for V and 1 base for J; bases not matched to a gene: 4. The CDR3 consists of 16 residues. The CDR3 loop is CARSSSGGRCTDTQYF. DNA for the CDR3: TGTGCCAGAAGCTCTAGCGGGGGGCGGTGCACAGATACGCAGTATTTT.

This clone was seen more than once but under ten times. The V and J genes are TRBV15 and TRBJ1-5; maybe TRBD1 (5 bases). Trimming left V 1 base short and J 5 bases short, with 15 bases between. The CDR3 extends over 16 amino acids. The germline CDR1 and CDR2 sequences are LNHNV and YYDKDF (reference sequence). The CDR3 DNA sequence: TGTGCCACCAGCAGAGCTGGGCCGCGGGGGGATCAGCCCCAGCATTTT. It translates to CATSRAGPRGDQPQHF.

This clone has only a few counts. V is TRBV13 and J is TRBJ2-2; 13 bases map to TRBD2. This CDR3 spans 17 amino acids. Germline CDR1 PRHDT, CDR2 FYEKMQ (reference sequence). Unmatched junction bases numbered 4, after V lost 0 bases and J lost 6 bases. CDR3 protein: CASSLGGTSGIPGELFF. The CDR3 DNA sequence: TGTGCCAGCAGCTTAGGCGGGACTAGCGGGATCCCCGGGGAGCTGTTTTTT.

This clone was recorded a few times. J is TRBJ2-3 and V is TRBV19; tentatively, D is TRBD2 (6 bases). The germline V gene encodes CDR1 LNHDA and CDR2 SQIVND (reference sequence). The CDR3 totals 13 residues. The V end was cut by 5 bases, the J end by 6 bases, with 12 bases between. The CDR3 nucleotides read TGTGCCAGTAGTCCCCAGAGCGGGGATACGCAGTATTTT. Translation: CASSPQSGDTQYF.

CDR3 bases: TGTGCCAGCAGTAACAGGATGAACACTGAAGCTTTCTTT. It translates to CASSNRMNTEAFF. The chain employs TRBV6-1 and TRBJ1-1; possible D gene TRBD1, 5 bases. CDR3 size: 13 residues. Germline loops: CDR1 MNHNS, CDR2 SASEGT. V shed 5 bases and J shed 0 bases, with 7 bases lying between them.

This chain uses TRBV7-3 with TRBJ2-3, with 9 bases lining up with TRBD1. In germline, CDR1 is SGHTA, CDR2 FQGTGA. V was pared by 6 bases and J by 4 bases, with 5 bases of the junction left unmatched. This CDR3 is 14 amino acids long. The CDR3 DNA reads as TGTGCCAGCAGTTCCCGGACAGGGGCAGATACGCAGTATTTT. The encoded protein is CASSSRTGADTQYF.

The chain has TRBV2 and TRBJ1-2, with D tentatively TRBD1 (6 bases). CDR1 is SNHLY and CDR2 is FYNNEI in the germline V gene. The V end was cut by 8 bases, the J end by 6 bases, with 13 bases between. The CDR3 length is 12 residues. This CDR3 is CASHRVGNGYTF. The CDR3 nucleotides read TGTGCCAGCCACAGGGTAGGGAATGGCTACACCTTC.

The chain's CDR3 is CASSLALAGADTQYF. For the CDR3, the DNA is TGCGCCAGCAGCTTGGCACTAGCGGGTGCAGATACGCAGTATTTT. This chain connects TRBV5-1 to TRBJ2-3; the match to TRBD2 covers 9 bases. Germline lookup yields CDR1 SGHRS and CDR2 YFSETQ. With 0 bases clipped from V and 4 bases from J, the junction kept 3 bases outside the gene matches. The CDR3 loop spans 15 amino acids.

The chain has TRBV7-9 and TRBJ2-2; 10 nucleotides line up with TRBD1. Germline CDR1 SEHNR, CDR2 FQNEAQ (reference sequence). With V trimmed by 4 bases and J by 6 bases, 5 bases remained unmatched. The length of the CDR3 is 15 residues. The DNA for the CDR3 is TGTGCCAGCAGCTCCGACAGGGGGCGGGCCGGGGAGCTGTTTTTT. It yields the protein CASSSDRGRAGELFF.

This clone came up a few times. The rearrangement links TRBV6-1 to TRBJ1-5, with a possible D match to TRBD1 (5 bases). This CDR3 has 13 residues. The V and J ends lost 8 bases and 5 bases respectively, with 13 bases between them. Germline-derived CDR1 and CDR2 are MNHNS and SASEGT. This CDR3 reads CASEAGRDQPQHF. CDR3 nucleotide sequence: TGTGCCAGCGAGGCAGGGAGGGATCAGCCCCAGCATTTT.

CDR3 DNA sequence: TGTGCCAGCAGCATGCCACCGGGACTAGTGACCGGGGAGCTGTTTTTT. It encodes CASSMPPGLVTGELFF. V usage is TRBV5-4 and J usage is TRBJ2-2, with 8 bases fitting TRBD2. Germline CDR1 reads SGHNT; CDR2 reads YYREEE (reference sequence). V dropped 4 bases and J dropped 5; count of bases not matched to a gene: 10. This CDR3 is built from 16 residues. The variable domain in full, with the rest retrieved from reference TRBV5-4 and TRBJ2-2, is ETGVTQSPTHLIKTRGQQVTLRCSSQSGHNTVSWYQQALGQGPQFIFQYYREEENGRGNFPPRFSGLQFPNYSSELNVNALELDDSALYLCASSMPPGLVTGELFFGEGSRLTVL.

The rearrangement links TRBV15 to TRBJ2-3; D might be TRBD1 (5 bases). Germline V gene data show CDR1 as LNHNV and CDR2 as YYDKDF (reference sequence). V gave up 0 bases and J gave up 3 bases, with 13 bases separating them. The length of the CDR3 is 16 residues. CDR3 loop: CATSRDRGIGTDTQYF. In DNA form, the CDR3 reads TGTGCCACCAGCAGAGATAGGGGTATTGGGACAGATACGCAGTATTTT.

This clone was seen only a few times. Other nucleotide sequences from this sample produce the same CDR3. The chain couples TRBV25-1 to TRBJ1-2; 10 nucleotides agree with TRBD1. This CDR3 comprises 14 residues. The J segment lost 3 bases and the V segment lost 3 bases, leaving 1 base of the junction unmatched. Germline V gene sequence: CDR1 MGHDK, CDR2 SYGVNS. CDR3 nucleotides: TGTGCCAGCAGTGAGACAGGGGGCGACTATGGCTACACCTTC. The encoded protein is CASSETGGDYGYTF.

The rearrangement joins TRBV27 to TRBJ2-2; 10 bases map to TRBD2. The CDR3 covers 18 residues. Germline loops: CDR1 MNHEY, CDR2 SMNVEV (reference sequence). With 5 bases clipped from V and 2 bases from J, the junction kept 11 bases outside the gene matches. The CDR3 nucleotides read TGTGCCAGCAGTAAACTCCTCACTAGCGGGGTTAACACCGGGGAGCTGTTTTTT. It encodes CASSKLLTSGVNTGELFF.

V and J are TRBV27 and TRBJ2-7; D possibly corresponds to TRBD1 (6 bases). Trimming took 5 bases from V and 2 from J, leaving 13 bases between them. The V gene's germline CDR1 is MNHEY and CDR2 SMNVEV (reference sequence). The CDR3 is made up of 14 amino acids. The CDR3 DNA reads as TGTGCCAGCAGTCCCCGTGGGGGCCCCTACGAGCAGTACTTC. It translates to CASSPRGGPYEQYF.

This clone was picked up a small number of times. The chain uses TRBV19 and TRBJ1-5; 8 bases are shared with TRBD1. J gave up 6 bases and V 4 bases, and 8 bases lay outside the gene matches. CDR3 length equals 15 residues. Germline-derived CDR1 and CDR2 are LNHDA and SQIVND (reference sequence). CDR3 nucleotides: TGTGCCAGTAGTACACCCGGACAGGGCACTCAGCCCCAGCATTTT. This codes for CASSTPGQGTQPQHF. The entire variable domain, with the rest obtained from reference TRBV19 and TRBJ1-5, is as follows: DGGITQSPKYLFRKEGQNVTLSCEQNLNHDAMYWYRQDPGQGLRLIYYSQIVNDFQKGDIAEGYSVSREKKESFPLTVTSAQKNPTAFYLCASSTPGQGTQPQHFGDGTRLSIL.

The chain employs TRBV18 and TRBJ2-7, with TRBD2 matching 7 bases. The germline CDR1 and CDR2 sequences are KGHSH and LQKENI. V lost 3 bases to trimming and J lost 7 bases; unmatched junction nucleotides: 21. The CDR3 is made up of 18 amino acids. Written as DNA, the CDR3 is TGTGCCAGCTCACCTTCTCGACAAAACCGGGACTACCCTCGAGAGCAGTACTTC. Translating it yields CASSPSRQNRDYPREQYF.

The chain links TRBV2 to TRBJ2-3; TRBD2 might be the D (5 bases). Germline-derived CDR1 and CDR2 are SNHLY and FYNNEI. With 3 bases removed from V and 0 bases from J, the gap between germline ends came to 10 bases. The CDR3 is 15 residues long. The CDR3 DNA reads TGTGCCAGCAGTGAGGGTCTAGCTAGCACAGATACGCAGTATTTT. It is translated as CASSEGLASTDTQYF.

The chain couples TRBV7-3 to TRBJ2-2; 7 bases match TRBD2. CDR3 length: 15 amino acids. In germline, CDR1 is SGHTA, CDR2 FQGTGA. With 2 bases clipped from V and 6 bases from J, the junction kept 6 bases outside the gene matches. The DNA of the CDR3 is TGTGCCAGCAGCTTATCCAGCGGGGTATCCGGGGAGCTGTTTTTT. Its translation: CASSLSSGVSGELFF.

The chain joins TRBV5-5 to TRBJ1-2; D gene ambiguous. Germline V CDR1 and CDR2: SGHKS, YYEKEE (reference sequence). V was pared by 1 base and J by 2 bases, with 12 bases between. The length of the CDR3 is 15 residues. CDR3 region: CASSLMGSLNYGYTF. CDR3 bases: TGTGCCAGCAGCTTGATGGGCAGTTTAAACTATGGCTACACCTTC.

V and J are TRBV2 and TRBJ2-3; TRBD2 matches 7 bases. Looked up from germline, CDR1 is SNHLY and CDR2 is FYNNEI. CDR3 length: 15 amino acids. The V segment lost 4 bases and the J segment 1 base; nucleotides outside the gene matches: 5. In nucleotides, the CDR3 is TGTGCCAGCAGTGGGGGTCGGGGGGGCACAGATACGCAGTATTTT. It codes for CASSGGRGGTDTQYF.

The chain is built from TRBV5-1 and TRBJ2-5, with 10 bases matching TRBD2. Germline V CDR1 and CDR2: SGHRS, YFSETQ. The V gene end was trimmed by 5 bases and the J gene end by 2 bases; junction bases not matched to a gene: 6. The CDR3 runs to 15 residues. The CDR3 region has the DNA TGCGCCAGCAGATCCCTAGCGGGAGAACAAGAGACCCAGTACTTC. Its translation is CASRSLAGEQETQYF.

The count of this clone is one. In DNA, the CDR3 is TGTGCCAGCAGCCAGGGACTACCTAGCACAGATACGCAGTATTTT. Its translation is CASSQGLPSTDTQYF. The J gene is TRBJ2-3, the V gene TRBV7-3; TRBD2 agrees at 7 bases. The CDR3 extends over 15 amino acids. Germline loops: CDR1 SGHTA, CDR2 FQGTGA. V was clipped by 5 bases and J by 0 bases; unmatched bases: 5.